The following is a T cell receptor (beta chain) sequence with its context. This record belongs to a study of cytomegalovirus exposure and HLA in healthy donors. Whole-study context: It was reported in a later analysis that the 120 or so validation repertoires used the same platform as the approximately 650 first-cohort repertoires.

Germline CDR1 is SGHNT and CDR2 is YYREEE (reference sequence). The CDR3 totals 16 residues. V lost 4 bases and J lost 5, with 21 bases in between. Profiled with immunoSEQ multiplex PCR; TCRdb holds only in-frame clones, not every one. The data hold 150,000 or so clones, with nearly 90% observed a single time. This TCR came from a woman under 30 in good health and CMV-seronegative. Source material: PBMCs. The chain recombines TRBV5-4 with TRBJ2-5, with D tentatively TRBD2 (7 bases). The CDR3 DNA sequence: TGTGCCAGCAGCCGTACCCGAGGGGGGGCCGGGGAGACCCAGTACTTC. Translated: CASSRTRGGAGETQYF.